This paragraph covers one TCR beta chain sequence. The specificity of this receptor is unknown. Base quality data are lacking; no much larger clone is found one base away. CDR1 and CDR2 are read off the germline V gene as KGHSH and LQKENI. The CDR3 spans 14 residues, from the cysteine through the phenylalanine. Only the CDR3 DNA is retained, 42 bases long and in frame from the first base. V loses 2 bases at its end and J loses 3 bases; junction bases beyond the gene matches: 2. The data are from a study of blood T cell repertoires in COVID-19 (dated by TCRdb to about 2020). A note on the overall study: The collaborator samples originated in the United States, Italy and Spain and spanned the acute and convalescent phases of COVID-19. HLA class I and class II types, where available, came from metadata supplied by the sample provider rather than from assay-based typing. The sample metadata nearly always contained a de-identified subject ID, COVID-19 status, age in years and sex. The samples were drawn from the first 160 participants of the ongoing ImmuneRACE study and from 1,254 subjects provided by 6 global collaborators. Deeply sampled blood TCRbeta repertoires from subjects exposed to, actively infected with, or recovered from COVID-19 were included in the dataset. The material from the prospective study consisted of cDNA or gDNA derived from T cells, B-cell-depleted T cells, or PBMCs. The repertoires were released in a freely available public database meant as a resource for research on the immune response to SARS-CoV-2.

Whole blood was collected in K2EDTA tubes by collaborating institutions according to the institutions' own protocols. Collaborator samples were shipped for TCRbeta analysis as frozen whole blood, isolated PBMCs, or DNA extracted from either sample type. Overall results and qualifications from the work: The quantity of clinical and demographic metadata differed by source and by participant and was supplied without curation.

TCRbeta CDR3 regions were amplified from genomic DNA by means of the immunoSEQ Assay, a bias-controlled multiplex PCR. Turning to the authors' computational methods: Nucleated cell counts per sample were estimated from amplification of reference gene primers within the assay. To quantify the absolute abundance of each unique TCRbeta CDR3 rearrangement, sequence reads were collapsed and filtered. For each sample, productive Simpson clonality was calculated as the square root of Simpson's diversity index over productive rearrangements. Imported from immuneACCESS, the table was reduced by TCRdb to in-frame sequences with V and J called. These copies leave out some clones; in studies compared against another copy, an unresolved V gene accounts for under half, and the cause of the remainder is not known. V, J and clone size reflect that table, while D and trimming were determined from the DNA. The sample table lists about 140,000 clones, around 80% of them with a count of one. The ten most abundant clones make up roughly 10% of the sample.

This TCR was recovered from a man aged 55 to 69 with active or convalescent COVID-19. The chain links TRBV18 with TRBJ2-7; 9 bases in between match TRBD1. The sample taken for sequencing was peripheral blood. In nucleotides, the sequence is TGTGCCAGCTCACCAAGGGGACAGGGCTACGAGCAGTACTTC. Its coded protein is CASSPRGQGYEQYF.